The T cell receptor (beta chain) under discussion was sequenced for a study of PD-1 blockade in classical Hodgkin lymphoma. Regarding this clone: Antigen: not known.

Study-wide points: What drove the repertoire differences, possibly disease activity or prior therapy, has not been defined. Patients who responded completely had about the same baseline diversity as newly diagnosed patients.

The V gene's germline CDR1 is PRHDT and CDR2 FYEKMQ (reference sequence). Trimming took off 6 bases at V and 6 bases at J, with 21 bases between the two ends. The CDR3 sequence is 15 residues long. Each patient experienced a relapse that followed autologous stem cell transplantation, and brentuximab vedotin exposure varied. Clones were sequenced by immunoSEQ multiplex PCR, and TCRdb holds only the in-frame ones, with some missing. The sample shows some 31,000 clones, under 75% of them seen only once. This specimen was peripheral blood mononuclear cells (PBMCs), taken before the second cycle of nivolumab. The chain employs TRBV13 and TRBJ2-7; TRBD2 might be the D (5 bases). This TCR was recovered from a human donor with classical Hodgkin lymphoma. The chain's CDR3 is CASRSDYSTGGEQYF. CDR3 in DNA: TGTGCCAGCAGGTCTGACTACTCAACTGGCGGCGAGCAGTACTTC.